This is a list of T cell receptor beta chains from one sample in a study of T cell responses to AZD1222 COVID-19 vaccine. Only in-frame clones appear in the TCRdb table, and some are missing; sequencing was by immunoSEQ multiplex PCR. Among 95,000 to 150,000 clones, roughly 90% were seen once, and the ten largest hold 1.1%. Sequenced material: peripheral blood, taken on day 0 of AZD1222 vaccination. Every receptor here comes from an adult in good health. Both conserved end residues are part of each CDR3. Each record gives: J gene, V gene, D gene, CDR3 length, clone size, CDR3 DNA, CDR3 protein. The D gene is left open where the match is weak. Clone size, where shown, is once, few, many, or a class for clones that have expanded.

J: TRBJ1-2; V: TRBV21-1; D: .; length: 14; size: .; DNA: TGTGCCATCCCGCGAGGGGCAGGGCGGTCTGGCTACACCTTC; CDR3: CAIPRGAGRSGYTF
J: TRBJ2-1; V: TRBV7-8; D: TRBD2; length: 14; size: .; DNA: TGTGCCAGCAGCCCCGGGACTACCTACAATGAGCAGTTCTTC; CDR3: CASSPGTTYNEQFF
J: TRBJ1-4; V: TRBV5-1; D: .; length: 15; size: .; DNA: TGCGCCAGCAGCGGGGGCGGGACCTTCAATGAAAAACTGTTTTTT; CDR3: CASSGGGTFNEKLFF
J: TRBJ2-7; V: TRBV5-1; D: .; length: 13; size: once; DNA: TGCGCCAGCAGCTTGGCAGGAGTCTACGAGCAGTACTTC; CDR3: CASSLAGVYEQYF
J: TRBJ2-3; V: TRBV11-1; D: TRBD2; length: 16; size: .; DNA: TGTGCCAGCAGCTTTACTAGCGGGAGTTGGGCAGATACGCAGTATTTT; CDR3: CASSFTSGSWADTQYF
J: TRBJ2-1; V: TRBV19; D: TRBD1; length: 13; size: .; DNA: TGTGCCAGTAGTGTGACAGGGTCGCGTGAGCAGTTCTTC; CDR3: CASSVTGSREQFF
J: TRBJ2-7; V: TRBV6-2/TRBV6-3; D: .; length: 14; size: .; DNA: TGTGCCAGCAGTCGCCCGGGACACCCCTACGAGCAGTACTTC; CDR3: CASSRPGHPYEQYF
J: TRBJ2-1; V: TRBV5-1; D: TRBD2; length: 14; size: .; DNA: TGCGCCAGCCGGACTAGCGGCAACTACAATGAGCAGTTCTTC; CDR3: CASRTSGNYNEQFF
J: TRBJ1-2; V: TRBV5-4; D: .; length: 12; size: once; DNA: TGTGCCAGCAGCTGGGGACGAAATGGCTACACCTTC; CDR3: CASSWGRNGYTF
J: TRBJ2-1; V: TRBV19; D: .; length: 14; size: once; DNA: TGTGCCAGCCGTGGGGTCGCGGGCCGTCTTGAGCAGTTCTTC; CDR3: CASRGVAGRLEQFF
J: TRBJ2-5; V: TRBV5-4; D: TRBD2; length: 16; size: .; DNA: TGTGCCAGCAGCGGGGGAGCCAGGGCCGGGACTAGCGAAACGTACTTC; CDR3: CASSGGARAGTSETYF
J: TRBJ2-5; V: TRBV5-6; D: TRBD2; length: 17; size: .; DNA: TGTGCCAGCAGCTTGCTTCTCGGACTAGCAGGTCAAGAGACCCAGTACTTC; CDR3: CASSLLLGLAGQETQYF
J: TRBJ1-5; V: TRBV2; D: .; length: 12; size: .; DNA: TGTGCCAGCAGACAGAGCAATCAGCCCCAGCATTTT; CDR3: CASRQSNQPQHF
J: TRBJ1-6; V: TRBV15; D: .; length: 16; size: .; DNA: TGTGCCACCAGCAGAGATCGGCTGGGTACTTCTTCACCCCTCCACTTT; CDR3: CATSRDRLGTSSPLHF
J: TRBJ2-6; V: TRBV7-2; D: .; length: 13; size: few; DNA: TGTGCCAGCGGGCCTTCTGGGGCCAACGTCCTGACTTTC; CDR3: CASGPSGANVLTF
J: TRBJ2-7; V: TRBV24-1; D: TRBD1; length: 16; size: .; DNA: TGTGCCACCAGTGATTCCGGGACAGGGGGTTATTACGAGCAGTACTTC; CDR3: CATSDSGTGGYYEQYF
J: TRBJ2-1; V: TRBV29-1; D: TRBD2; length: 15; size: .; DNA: TGCAGCGTCAGATTAGCGGGAGGGCCCTACAATGAGCAGTTCTTC; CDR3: CSVRLAGGPYNEQFF
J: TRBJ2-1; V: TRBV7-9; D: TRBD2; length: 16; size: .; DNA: TGTGCCAGCAGCTTTAGCGGGAGGGCCTTCGACAATGAGCAGTTCTTC; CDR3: CASSFSGRAFDNEQFF
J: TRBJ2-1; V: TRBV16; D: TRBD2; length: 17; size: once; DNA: TGTGCCAGCAGCCAATCTGGTAGGACTAGCGGGGGATCTTCGCAGTTCTTC; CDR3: CASSQSGRTSGGSSQFF
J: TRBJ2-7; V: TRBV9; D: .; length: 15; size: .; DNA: TGTGCCAGCAGCCCCGTCCGGGACAATCCCTACGAGCAGTACTTC; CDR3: CASSPVRDNPYEQYF